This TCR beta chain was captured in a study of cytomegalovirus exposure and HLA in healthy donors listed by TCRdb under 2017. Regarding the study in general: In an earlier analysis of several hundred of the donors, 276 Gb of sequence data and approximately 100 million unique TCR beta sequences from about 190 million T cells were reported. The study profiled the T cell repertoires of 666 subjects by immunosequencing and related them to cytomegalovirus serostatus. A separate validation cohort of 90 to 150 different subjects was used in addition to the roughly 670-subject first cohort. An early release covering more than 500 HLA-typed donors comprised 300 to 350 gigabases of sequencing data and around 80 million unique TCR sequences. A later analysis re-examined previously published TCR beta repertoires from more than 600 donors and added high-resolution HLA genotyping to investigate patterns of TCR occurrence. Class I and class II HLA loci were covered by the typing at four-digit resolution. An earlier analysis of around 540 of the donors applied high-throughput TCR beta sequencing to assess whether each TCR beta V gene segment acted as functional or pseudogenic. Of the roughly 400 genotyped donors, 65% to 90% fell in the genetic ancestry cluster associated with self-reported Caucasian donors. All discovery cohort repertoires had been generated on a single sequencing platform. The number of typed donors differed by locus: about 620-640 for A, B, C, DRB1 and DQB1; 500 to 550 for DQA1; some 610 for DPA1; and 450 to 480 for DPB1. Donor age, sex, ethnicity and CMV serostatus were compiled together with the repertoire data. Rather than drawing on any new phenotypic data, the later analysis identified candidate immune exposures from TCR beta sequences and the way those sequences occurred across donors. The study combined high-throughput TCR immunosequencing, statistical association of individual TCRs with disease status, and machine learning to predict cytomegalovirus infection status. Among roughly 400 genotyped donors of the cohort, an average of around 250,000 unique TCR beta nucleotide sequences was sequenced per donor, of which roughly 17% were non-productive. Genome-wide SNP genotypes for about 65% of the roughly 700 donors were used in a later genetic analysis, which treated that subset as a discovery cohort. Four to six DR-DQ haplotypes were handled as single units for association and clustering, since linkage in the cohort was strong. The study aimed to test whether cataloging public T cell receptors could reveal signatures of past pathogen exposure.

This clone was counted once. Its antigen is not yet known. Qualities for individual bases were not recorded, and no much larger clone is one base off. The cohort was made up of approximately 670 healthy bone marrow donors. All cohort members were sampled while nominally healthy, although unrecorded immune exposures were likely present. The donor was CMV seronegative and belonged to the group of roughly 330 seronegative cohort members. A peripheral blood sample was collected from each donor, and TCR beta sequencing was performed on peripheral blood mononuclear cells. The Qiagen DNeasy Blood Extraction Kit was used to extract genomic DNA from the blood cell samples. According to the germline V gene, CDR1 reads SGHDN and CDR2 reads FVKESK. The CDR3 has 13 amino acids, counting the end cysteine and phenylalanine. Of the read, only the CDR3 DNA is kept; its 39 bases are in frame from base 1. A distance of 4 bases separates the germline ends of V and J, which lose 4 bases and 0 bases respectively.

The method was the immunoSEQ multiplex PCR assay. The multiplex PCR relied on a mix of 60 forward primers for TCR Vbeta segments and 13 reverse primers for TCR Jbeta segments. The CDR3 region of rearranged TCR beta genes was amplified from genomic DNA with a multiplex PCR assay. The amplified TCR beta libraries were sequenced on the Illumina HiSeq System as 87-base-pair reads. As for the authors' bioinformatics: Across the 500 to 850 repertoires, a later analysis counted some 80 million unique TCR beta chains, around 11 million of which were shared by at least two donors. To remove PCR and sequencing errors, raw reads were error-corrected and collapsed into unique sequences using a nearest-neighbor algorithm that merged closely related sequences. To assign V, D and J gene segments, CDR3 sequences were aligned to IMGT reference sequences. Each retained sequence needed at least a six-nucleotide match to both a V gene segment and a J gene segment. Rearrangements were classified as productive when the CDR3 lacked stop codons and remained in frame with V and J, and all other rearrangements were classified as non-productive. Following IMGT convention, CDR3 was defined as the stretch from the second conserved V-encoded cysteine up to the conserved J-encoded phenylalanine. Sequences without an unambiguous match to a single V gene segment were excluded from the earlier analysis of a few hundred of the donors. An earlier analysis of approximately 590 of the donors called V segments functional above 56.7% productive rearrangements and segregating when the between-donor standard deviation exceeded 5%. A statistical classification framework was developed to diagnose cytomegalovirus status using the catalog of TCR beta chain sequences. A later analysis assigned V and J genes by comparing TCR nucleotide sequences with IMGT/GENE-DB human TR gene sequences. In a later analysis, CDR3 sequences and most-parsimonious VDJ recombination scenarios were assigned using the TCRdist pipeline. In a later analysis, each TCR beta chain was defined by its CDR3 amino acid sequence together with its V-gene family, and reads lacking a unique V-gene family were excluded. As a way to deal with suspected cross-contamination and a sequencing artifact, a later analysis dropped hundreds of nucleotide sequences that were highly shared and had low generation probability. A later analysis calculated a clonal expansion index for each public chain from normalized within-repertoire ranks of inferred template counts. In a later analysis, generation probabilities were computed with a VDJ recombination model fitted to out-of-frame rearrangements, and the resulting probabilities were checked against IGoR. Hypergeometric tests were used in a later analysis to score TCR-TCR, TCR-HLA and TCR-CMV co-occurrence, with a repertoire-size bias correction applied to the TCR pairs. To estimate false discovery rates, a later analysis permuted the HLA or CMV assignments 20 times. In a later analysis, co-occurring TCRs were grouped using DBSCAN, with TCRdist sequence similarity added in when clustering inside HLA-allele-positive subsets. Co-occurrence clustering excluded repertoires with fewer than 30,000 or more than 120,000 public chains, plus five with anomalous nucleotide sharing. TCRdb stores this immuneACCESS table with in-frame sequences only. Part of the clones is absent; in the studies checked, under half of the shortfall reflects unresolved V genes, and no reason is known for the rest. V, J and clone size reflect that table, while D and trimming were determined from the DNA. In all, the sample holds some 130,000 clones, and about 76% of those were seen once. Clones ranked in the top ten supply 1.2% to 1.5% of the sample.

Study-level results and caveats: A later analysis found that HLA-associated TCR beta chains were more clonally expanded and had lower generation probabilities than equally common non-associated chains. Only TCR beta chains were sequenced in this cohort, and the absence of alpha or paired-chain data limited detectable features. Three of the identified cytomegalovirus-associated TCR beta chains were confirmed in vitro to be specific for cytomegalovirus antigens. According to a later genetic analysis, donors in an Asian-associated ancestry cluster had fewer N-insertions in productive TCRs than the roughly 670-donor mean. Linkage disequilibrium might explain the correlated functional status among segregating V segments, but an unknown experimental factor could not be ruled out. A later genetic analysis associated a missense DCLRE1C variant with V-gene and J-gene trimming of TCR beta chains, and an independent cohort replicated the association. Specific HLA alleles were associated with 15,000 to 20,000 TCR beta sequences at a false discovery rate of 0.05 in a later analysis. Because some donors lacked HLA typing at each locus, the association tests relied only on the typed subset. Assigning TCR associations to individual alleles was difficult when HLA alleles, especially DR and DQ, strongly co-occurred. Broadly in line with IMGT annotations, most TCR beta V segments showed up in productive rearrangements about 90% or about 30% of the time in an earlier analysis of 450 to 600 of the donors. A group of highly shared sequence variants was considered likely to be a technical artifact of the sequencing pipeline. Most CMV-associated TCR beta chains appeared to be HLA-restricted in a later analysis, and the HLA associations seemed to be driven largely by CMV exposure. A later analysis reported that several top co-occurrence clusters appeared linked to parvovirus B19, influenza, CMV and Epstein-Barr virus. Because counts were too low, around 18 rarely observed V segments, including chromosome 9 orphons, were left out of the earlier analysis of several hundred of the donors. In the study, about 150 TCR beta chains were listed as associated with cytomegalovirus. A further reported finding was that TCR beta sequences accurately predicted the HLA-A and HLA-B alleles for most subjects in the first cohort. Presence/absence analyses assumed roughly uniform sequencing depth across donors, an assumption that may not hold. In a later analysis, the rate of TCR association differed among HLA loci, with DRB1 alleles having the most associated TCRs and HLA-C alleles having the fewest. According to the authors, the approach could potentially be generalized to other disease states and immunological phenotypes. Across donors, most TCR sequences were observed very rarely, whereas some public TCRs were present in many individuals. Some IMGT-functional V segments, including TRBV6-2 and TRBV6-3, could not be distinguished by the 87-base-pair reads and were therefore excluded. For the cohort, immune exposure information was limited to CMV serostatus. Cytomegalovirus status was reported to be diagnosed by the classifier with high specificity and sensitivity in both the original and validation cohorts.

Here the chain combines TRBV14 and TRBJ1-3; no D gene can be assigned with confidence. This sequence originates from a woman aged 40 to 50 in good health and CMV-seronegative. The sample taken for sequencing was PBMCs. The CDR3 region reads CASSLFSGNTIYF. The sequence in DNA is TGTGCCAGCAGCCTATTCTCTGGAAACACCATATATTTT.